This entry concerns a single T cell receptor beta chain. Its specific antigen is unknown. Per-base quality was not reported, and no clone a single base away is much larger than it. The CDR3 starts with the cysteine, ends with the phenylalanine, and has 14 residues. Only the CDR3 DNA is retained, 42 bases long and in frame from the first base. From the germline V gene, CDR1 is KGHSH and CDR2 is LQKENI. The V end loses 5 bases and the J end loses 3 bases, and a stretch of 13 bases separates them. Collaborating institutions collected whole blood in K2EDTA tubes following their own protocols. Collaborator samples were shipped for TCRbeta analysis as frozen whole blood, isolated PBMCs, or DNA extracted from either sample type. The sample belongs to a study of blood T cell repertoires in COVID-19 (dated by TCRdb to about 2020). Regarding the research as a whole: Collaborator samples came from the United States, Italy and Spain and covered acute and convalescent phases of COVID-19. Nearly every sample came with metadata listing a de-identified subject ID, COVID-19 status, age in years and sex. The repertoires were made available in a free public database intended to serve as a resource for research on the immune response to SARS-CoV-2. The samples were drawn from two sources: the first 160 participants of the ongoing ImmuneRACE study, and 1,200 or so subjects contributed by 6 global collaborators. The prospective study material was composed of cDNA or gDNA derived from T cells, B-cell-depleted T cells, or PBMCs. Where available, HLA class I and class II types were obtained from metadata supplied by the sample provider rather than from assay-based typing. The dataset comprised deeply sampled blood TCRbeta repertoires from subjects exposed to, actively infected with, or recovered from COVID-19. General conclusions and limits of the study: How much clinical and demographic metadata was included differed by source and by participant, and the metadata was provided uncurated.

TCRbeta CDR3 regions were amplified from genomic DNA using the immunoSEQ Assay, a bias-controlled multiplex PCR. The original methods were these. Nucleated cell counts per sample were estimated from amplification of reference gene primers within the assay. To quantify the absolute abundance of each unique TCRbeta CDR3 rearrangement, sequence reads were collapsed and filtered. For each sample, productive Simpson clonality was calculated as the square root of Simpson's diversity index over productive rearrangements. Drawn from immuneACCESS, this table holds only the in-frame rearrangements with V and J called that TCRdb kept. Clones are partly lost; checked studies trace under half to an unresolved V gene and leave the rest unexplained. V, J and clone size are taken as reported in that table, and D and trimming were inferred from the DNA itself. The table for this sample lists about 39,000 clones; more than 80% of them were counted only once. The top ten clonotypes cover around 13% of the sample.

Rearrangement joined TRBV18 to TRBJ1-2, with a tentative D gene TRBD1 over 6 matching bases. The sequenced sample was peripheral blood. This sequence was found in a man between 50 and 59 years old with active or convalescent COVID-19. The DNA sequence follows: TGTGCCAGCTCATCGTCAGGGGCCGACTATGGCTACACCTTC. Its protein product is CASSSSGADYGYTF.